This TCR beta chain emerged from a study of T cell changes during pregnancy in multiple sclerosis. Sequencing used immunoSEQ multiplex PCR; TCRdb keeps in-frame clones, though not all of them. The data contain over 50,000 clones, 93% of them singletons. Germline V gives CDR1 LNHDA, CDR2 SQIVND (reference sequence). The CDR3 is made up of 14 amino acids. The J segment lost 6 bases and the V segment lost 5 bases, leaving 6 bases of the junction unmatched. The sample here was peripheral blood, taken in the second trimester of pregnancy. This TCR derives from a female donor with multiple sclerosis, enrolled in a pregnancy study. This rearrangement joins TRBV19 to TRBJ1-2; 10 nucleotides match TRBD1. The CDR3, as DNA: TGTGCCAGTAGTCATCTAGACAGGGGGCATGGCTACACCTTC. Translation gives CASSHLDRGHGYTF. Looking up the rest from reference TRBV19 and TRBJ1-2 gives the full variable domain: DGGITQSPKYLFRKEGQNVTLSCEQNLNHDAMYWYRQDPGQGLRLIYYSQIVNDFQKGDIAEGYSVSREKKESFPLTVTSAQKNPTAFYLCASSHLDRGHGYTFGSGTRLTVV.